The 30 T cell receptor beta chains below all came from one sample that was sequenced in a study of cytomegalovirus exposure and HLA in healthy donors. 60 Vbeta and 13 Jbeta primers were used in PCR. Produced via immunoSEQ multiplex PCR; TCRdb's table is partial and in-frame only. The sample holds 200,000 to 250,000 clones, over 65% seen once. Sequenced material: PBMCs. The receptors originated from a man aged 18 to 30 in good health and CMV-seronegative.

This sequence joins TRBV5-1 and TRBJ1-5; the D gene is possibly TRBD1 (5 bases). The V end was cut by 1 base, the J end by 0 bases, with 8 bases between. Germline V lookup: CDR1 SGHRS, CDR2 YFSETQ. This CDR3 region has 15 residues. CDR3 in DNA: TGCGCCAGCAGCTTGTCAGGACATAGCAATCAGCCCCAGCATTTT. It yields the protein CASSLSGHSNQPQHF. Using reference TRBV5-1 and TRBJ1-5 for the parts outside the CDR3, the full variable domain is KAGVTQTPRYLIKTRGQQVTLSCSPISGHRSVSWYQQTPGQGLQFLFEYFSETQRNKGNFPGRFSGRQFSNSRSEMNVSTLELGDSALYLCASSLSGHSNQPQHFGDGTRLSIL.

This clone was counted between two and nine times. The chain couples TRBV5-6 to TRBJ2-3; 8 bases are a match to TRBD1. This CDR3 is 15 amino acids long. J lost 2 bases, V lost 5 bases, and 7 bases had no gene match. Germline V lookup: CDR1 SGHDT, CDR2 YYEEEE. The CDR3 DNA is TGTGCCAGCAGTTCCAGGGGGCATCTCACAGATACGCAGTATTTT. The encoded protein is CASSSRGHLTDTQYF.

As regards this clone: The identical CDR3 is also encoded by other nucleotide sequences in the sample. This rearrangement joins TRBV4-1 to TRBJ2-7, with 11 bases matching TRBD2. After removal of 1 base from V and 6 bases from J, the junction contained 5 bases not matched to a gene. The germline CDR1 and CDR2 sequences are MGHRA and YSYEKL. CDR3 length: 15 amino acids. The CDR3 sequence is CASSQGLAGGGEQYF. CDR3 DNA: TGCGCCAGCAGCCAAGGCCTAGCGGGAGGCGGCGAGCAGTACTTC.

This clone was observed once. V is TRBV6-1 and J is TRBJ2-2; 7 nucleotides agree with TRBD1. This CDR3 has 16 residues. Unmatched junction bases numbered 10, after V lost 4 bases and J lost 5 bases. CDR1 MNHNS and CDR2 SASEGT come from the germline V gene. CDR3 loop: CASSGYRGLTTGELFF. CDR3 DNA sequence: TGTGCCAGCAGTGGTTATAGGGGGCTTACGACCGGGGAGCTGTTTTTT.

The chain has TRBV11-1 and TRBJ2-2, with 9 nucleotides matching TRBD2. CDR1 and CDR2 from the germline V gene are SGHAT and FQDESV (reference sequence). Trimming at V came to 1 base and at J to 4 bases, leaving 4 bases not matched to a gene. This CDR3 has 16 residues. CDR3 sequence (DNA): TGTGCCAGCAGCTTAGGTAGCGGGGGTCTCACCGGGGAGCTGTTTTTT. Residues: CASSLGSGGLTGELFF.

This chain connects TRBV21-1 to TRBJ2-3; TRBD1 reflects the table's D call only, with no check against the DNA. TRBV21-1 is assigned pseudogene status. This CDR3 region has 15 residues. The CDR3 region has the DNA TGTGCCAGCCCCCCTTGGCCACCTAGCACAGATACGCAGTATTTT. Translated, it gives CASPPWPPSTDTQYF.

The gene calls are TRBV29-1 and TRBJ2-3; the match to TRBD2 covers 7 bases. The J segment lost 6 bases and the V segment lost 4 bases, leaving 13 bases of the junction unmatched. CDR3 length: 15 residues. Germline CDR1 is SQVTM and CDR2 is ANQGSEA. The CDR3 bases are TGCAGCGTTGTGCCCGTCGAAGCGGGAAGGGATACGCAGTATTTT. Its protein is CSVVPVEAGRDTQYF.

The CDR3 here is CASSLVHGGLGYGYTF. The CDR3 DNA reads TGTGCCAGCAGTTTAGTCCACGGAGGATTAGGATATGGCTACACCTTC. The chain carries TRBV28 and TRBJ1-2; D remains ambiguous. The CDR3 length is 16 residues. Trimming cost V 2 bases and J 5 bases, with 18 bases left between them. Germline CDR1 is MDHEN and CDR2 is SYDVKM.

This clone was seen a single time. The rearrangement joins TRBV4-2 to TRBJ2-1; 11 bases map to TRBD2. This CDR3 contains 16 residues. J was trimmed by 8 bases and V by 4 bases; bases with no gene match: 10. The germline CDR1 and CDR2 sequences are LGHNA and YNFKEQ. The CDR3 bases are TGTGCCAGCAGCCCCGGGACTAGCGGAGTTACTTATGAGCAGTTCTTC. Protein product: CASSPGTSGVTYEQFF.

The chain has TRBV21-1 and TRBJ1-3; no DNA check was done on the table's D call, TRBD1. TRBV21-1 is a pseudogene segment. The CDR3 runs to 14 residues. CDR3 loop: CASSAWTGGNTIYF. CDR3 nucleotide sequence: TGTGCCAGCAGCGCCTGGACAGGGGGAAACACCATATATTTT.

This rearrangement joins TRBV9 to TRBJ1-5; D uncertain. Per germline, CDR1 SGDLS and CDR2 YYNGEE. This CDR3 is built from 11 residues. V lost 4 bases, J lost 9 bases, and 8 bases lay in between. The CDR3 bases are TGTGCCAGCAGCTTTCCAGGGCCCCAGCATTTT. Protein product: CASSFPGPQHF.

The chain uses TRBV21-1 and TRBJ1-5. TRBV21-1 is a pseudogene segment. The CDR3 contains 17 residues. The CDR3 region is CASSKEEEGDPLQPQHF. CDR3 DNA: TGTGCCAGCAGCAAAGAAGAGGAAGGAGATCCACTCCAGCCCCAGCATTTT.

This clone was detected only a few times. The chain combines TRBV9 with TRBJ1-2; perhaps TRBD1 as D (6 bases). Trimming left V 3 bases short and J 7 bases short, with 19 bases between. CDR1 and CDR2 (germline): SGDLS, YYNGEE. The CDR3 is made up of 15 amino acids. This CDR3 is CASSEPPQGRRGYTF. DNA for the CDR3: TGTGCCAGCAGCGAGCCCCCGCAGGGGCGGCGTGGCTACACCTTC.

The CDR3 DNA is TGTGCCAGTAGTATAGGACAGGGAGGAAACACCATATATTTT. Its protein product is CASSIGQGGNTIYF. The J gene is TRBJ1-3, the V gene TRBV19; 7 nucleotides align to TRBD1. Germline V gives CDR1 LNHDA, CDR2 SQIVND (reference sequence). J was trimmed by 4 bases and V by 1 base; bases with no gene match: 1. The CDR3 totals 14 residues.

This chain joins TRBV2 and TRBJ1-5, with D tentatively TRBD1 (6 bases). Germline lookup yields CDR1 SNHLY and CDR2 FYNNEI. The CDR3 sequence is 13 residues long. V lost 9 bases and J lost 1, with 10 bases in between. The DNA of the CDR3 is TGTGCCAGTAGGGGGTTGAGCAATCAGCCCCAGCATTTT. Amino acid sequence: CASRGLSNQPQHF.

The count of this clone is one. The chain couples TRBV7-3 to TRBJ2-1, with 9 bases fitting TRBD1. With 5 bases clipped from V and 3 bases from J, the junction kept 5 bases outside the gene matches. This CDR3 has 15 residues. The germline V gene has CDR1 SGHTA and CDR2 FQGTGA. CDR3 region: CASSATGGVYNEQFF. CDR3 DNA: TGTGCCAGCAGCGCTACAGGGGGCGTCTACAATGAGCAGTTCTTC.

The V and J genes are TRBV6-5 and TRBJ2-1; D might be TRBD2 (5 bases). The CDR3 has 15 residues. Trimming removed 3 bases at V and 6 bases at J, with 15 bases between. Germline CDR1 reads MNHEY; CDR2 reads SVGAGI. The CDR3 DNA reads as TGTGCCAGCAGTTATTCCGGGGTTTCGGTCAATGAGCAGTTCTTC. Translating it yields CASSYSGVSVNEQFF.

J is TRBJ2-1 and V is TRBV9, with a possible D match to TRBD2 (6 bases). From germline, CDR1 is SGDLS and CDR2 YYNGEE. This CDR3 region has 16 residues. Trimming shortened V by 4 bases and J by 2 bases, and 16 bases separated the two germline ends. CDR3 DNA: TGTGCCAGCAGCCCCGGGGACTTAACGACCTACAATGAGCAGTTCTTC. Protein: CASSPGDLTTYNEQFF.

CDR3 bases: TGTGCCAGTAGTGCAGGGGACACCCTGGGGGAGACCCAGTACTTC. Its translation is CASSAGDTLGETQYF. The chain joins TRBV19 to TRBJ2-5; TRBD1 might be the D (6 bases). This CDR3 spans 15 amino acids. V shed 5 bases and J shed 5 bases, with 18 bases lying between them. Germline V gives CDR1 LNHDA, CDR2 SQIVND (reference sequence).

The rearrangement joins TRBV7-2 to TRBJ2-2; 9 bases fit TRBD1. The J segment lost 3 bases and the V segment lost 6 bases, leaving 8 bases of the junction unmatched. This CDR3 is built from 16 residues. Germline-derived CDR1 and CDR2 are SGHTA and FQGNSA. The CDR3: CASRPGQGMDTGELFF. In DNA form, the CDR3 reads TGTGCCAGCAGGCCCGGACAGGGGATGGACACCGGGGAGCTGTTTTTT.

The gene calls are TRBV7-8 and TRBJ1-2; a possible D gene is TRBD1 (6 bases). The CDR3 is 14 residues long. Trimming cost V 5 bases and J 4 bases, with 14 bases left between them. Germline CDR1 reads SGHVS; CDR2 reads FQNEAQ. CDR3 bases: TGTGCCAGCAGCCCCCGGGACAAACCCTATGGCTACACCTTC. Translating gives CASSPRDKPYGYTF. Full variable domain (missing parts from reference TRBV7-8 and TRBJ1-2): GAGVSQSPRYKVAKRGQDVALRCDPISGHVSLFWYQQALGQGPEFLTYFQNEAQLDKSGLPSDRFFAERPEGSVSTLKIQRTQQEDSAVYLCASSPRDKPYGYTFGSGTRLTVV.

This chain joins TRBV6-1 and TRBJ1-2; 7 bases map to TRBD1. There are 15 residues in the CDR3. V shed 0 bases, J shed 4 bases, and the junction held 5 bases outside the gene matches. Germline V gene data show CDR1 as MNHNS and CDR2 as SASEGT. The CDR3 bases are TGTGCCAGCAGTGAAGCGGGCGGGACAGCCTATGGCTACACCTTC. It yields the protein CASSEAGGTAYGYTF.

CDR3 nucleotide sequence: TGTGCCAGCAGTTTAATACAGGACCTTAGCAATCAGCCCCAGCATTTT. Encoded protein: CASSLIQDLSNQPQHF. This chain uses TRBV28 with TRBJ1-5, with D perhaps matching TRBD1 (5 bases). The CDR3 contains 16 residues. Trimming pared 2 bases from V and 0 bases from J, leaving 11 bases between. Germline CDR1 MDHEN, CDR2 SYDVKM.

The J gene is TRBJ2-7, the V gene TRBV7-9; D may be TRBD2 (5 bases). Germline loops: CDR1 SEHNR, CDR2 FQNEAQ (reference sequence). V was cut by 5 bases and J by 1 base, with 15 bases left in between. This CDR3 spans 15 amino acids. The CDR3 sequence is CASSPRTEDSYEQYF. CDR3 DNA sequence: TGTGCCAGCAGCCCCCGGACGGAGGATTCCTACGAGCAGTACTTC.

The CDR3 nucleotides are TGTGCCATCAGTCCCGCCGGGGTGGCGGGAGGAAACACCATATATTTT. It is translated as CAISPAGVAGGNTIYF. The genes are TRBV10-3 and TRBJ1-3; D uncertain. Per the germline V gene, CDR1 is ENHRY and CDR2 is SYGVKD. The CDR3 contains 16 residues. The V and J ends lost 5 bases and 4 bases respectively, with 18 bases between them.

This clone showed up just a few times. CDR3 protein: CASSARLAGAGGELFF. The CDR3 DNA is TGTGCCAGTAGTGCCCGACTAGCGGGAGCCGGCGGGGAGCTGTTTTTT. V is TRBV19 and J is TRBJ2-2; 12 bases match TRBD2. J gave up 7 bases and V 5 bases, and 8 bases lay outside the gene matches. CDR3 size: 16 residues. CDR1 and CDR2 from the germline V gene are LNHDA and SQIVND (reference sequence).

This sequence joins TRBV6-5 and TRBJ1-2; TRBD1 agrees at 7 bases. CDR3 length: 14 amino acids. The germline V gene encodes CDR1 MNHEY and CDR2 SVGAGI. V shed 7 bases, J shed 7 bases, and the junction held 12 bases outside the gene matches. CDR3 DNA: TGTGCCAGCAACCCAGACAGGGTGTCTTCTGGCTACACCTTC. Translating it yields CASNPDRVSSGYTF.

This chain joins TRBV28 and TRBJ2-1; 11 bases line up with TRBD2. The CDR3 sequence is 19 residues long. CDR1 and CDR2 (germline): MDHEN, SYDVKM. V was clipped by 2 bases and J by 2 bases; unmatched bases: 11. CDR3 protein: CASSLLLAGGLVTYNEQFF. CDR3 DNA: TGTGCCAGCAGTTTACTCTTAGCGGGAGGGCTTGTAACCTACAATGAGCAGTTCTTC.

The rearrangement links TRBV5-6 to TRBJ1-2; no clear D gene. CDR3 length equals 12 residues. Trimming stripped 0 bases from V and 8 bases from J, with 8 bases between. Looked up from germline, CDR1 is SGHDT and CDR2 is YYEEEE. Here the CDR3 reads CASSLGSVGYTF. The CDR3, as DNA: TGTGCCAGCAGCTTGGGATCGGTCGGCTACACCTTC.

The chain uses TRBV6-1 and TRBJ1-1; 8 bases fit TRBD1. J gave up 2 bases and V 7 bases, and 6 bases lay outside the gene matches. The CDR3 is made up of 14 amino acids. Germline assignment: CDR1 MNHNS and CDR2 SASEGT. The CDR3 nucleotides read TGTGCCAGCACTATCACAGGGGGTAACACTGAAGCTTTCTTT. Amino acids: CASTITGGNTEAFF.